The 8 T cell receptor beta chains reported below all come from one sample, sequenced in a study of OX40 agonist ivuxolimab in advanced cancers. The protocol was immunoSEQ multiplex PCR, while the TCRdb copy is restricted to in-frame clones and leaves out a portion. The sample consists of about 94,000 clones, around 90% of them appearing once. Sequenced material: CD4+ or CD8+ T cells sorted from blood, taken in a trial of the OX40 agonist ivuxolimab. These TCRs come from an adult with an advanced solid tumor such as melanoma, head and neck, liver or kidney cancer.

The V call is TRBV27, the J call TRBJ2-1, with 16 nucleotides matching TRBD2. From germline, CDR1 is MNHEY and CDR2 SMNVEV (reference sequence). V lost 7 bases and J lost 10; bases outside the gene matches: 19. The CDR3 is 19 amino acids. The CDR3 protein is CASNWAVPGLAGGRGEQFF. Here the CDR3 DNA reads TGTGCCAGCAATTGGGCCGTCCCGGGACTAGCGGGGGGGCGAGGAGAGCAGTTCTTC.

The CDR3 DNA follows: TGCAGCGTTAGGACAGGGGTCTACGAGCAGTACTTC. Protein: CSVRTGVYEQYF. V usage is TRBV29-1 and J usage is TRBJ2-7, with 9 nucleotides matching TRBD1. The CDR3 covers 12 residues. The junction had 2 bases not matched to a gene; V was cut back by 5 bases and J by 3 bases. The germline CDR1 and CDR2 sequences are SQVTM and ANQGSEA.

As DNA, the CDR3 is TGTGCCTGGAATAGCCCACTGGGACTAGCGGGGAGCACAGATACGCAGTATTTT. Translation: CAWNSPLGLAGSTDTQYF. V usage is TRBV30 and J usage is TRBJ2-3; 13 nucleotides match TRBD2. The length of the CDR3 is 18 residues. Germline trimming cut 4 bases from V and 0 bases from J; bases unmatched to any gene: 10. CDR1 and CDR2 (germline): GTSNPN, SVGIG (reference sequence).

The J gene is TRBJ1-6, the V gene TRBV7-6; TRBD1 might be the D (6 bases). The V gene's germline CDR1 is SGHVS and CDR2 FNYEAQ. The V and J ends lost 2 bases and 7 bases respectively, with 9 bases between them. The CDR3 loop spans 14 amino acids. Here the CDR3 reads CASSLPGENSPLHF. Written as DNA, the CDR3 is TGTGCCAGCAGCTTACCAGGGGAGAATTCACCCCTCCACTTT.

A note on this clone: The junction and the germline gene differ at one end; a read error may be behind it. The chain is built from TRBV29-1 and TRBJ2-3, with TRBD1 matching over 7 bases. Looked up from germline, CDR1 is SQVTM and CDR2 is ANQGSEA. This CDR3 comprises 12 residues. The CDR3 nucleotides are TGCAGCGTGGAAGAGACAGGGACTACGCAGTATTTT. Amino acids: CSVEETGTTQYF.

This rearrangement joins TRBV6-6 to TRBJ1-6; D possibly corresponds to TRBD1 (5 bases). Trimming took off 2 bases at V and 9 bases at J, with 14 bases between the two ends. Germline V CDR1 and CDR2: MNHNY, SVGAGI (reference sequence). The CDR3 spans 15 residues. The CDR3 DNA is TGTGCCAGCAGTTACCCGGGGGAGGAGAGTTCACCCCTCCACTTT. It specifies CASSYPGEESSPLHF.

The chain has TRBV5-1 and TRBJ2-5, with D perhaps assigned TRBD1 or TRBD2 (5 bases each). The CDR3 is 14 residues long. The V and J ends lost 1 base and 5 bases respectively, with 12 bases between them. Germline assignment: CDR1 SGHRS and CDR2 YFSETQ. The CDR3 spells CASSLTGQGETQYF. CDR3 nucleotides: TGCGCCAGCAGCTTGACGGGGCAGGGTGAGACCCAGTACTTC.

The J gene is TRBJ2-1, the V gene TRBV18, with TRBD1 matching over 8 bases. This CDR3 contains 15 residues. Germline V CDR1 and CDR2: KGHSH, LQKENI. Trimming took 5 bases from V and 3 from J; bases not matched to a gene: 6. The CDR3 region has the DNA TGTGCCAGCTCAGCTGACAGGGGAGGCTACAATGAGCAGTTCTTC. This sequence encodes CASSADRGGYNEQFF. Variable domain in full (rest from reference TRBV18 and TRBJ2-1): NAGVMQNPRHLVRRRGQEARLRCSPMKGHSHVYWYRQLPEEGLKFMVYLQKENIIDESGMPKERFSAEFPKEGPSILRIQQVVRGDSAAYFCASSADRGGYNEQFFGPGTRLTVL.